This is a list of T cell receptor beta chains from one sample in a study of cytomegalovirus exposure and HLA in healthy donors. Clones were sequenced by immunoSEQ multiplex PCR, and TCRdb holds only the in-frame ones, with some missing. Counted here are approximately 150,000 clones, over 60% occurring once; the ten biggest clones make up 3%. Sequencing used PBMCs. All receptors derive from a woman in her 30s in good health and CMV-seropositive. Each CDR3 is given without its conserved first and last residue. Fields, in order: V gene, CDR3 protein.

v_gene: TRBV9
CDR3aa: ASSPARGGAADTQY

v_gene: TRBV5-1
CDR3aa: ASSQDTSGDTQY

v_gene: TRBV28
CDR3aa: ASSTPGGRYEQY

v_gene: TRBV6-4
CDR3aa: ASSDFAGLAGVIIWEQY

v_gene: TRBV12-5
CDR3aa: ASGLFLGGPYEQY

v_gene: TRBV28
CDR3aa: ASSSGPWEISKYTDTQY

v_gene: TRBV5-1
CDR3aa: ASSLTGVNGELF

v_gene: TRBV15
CDR3aa: ATSRGETGEQPQH

v_gene: TRBV2
CDR3aa: ASSDRTSGGEQY

v_gene: TRBV2
CDR3aa: ASSATANYGYT

v_gene: TRBV7-3
CDR3aa: ASSGGLAGGSDTQY

v_gene: TRBV6-5
CDR3aa: ASSRQGHSNTEAF

v_gene: TRBV4-1
CDR3aa: ASSQEGLAGEVYEQY

v_gene: TRBV18
CDR3aa: ASSPPQRGGLEQY

v_gene: TRBV29-1
CDR3aa: SFETGLTGGSQY

v_gene: TRBV27
CDR3aa: ASNGLGRGETQY

v_gene: TRBV28
CDR3aa: ASSDSGGFNQPQH

v_gene: TRBV6-5
CDR3aa: ASSPSGTGSYEQY

v_gene: TRBV27
CDR3aa: ASSLIGAGQPQH

v_gene: TRBV7-9
CDR3aa: ASSFGQALGEQY